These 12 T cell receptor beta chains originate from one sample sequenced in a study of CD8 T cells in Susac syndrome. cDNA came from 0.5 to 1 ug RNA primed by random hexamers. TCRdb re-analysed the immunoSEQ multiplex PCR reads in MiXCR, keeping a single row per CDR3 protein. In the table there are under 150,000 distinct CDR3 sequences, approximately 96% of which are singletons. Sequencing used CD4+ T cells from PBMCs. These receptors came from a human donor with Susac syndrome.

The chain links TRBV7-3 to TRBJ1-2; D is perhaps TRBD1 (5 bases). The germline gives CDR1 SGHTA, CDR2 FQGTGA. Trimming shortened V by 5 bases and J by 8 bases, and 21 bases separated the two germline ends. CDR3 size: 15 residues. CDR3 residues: CASSPSQGGVFGYTF. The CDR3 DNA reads TGTGCCAGCAGCCCCAGTCAGGGAGGTGTATTCGGCTACACCTTC.

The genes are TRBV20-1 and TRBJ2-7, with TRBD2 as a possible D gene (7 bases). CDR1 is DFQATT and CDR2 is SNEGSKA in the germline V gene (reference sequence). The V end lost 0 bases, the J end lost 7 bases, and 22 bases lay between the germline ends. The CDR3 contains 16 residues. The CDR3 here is CSAREGGAGAIREQYF. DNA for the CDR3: TGCAGTGCTAGAGAGGGGGGGGCAGGGGCTATTCGGGAGCAGTACTTC.

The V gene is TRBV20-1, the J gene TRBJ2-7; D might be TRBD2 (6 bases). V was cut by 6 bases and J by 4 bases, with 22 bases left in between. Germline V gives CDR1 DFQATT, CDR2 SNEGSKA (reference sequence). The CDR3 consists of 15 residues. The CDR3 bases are TGCAGTGCGGCCGGCCGGGGGACGTATCATTACGAGCAGTACTTC. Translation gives CSAAGRGTYHYEQYF.

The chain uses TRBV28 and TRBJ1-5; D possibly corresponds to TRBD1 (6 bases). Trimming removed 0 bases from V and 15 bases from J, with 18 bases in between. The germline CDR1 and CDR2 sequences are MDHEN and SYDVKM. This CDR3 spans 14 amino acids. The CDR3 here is CASSLWGAGDRWHF. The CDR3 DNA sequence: TGTGCCAGCAGTTTATGGGGGGCAGGAGACAGGTGGCATTTT. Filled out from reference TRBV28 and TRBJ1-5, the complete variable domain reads DVKVTQSSRYLVKRTGEKVFLECVQDMDHENMFWYRQDPGLGLRLIYFSYDVKMKEKGDIPEGYSVSREKKERFSLILESASTNQTSMYLCASSLWGAGDRWHFGDGTRLSIL.

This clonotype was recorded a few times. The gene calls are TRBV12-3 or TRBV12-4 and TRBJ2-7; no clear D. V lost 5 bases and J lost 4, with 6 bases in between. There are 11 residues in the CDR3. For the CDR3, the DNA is TGTGCCAGCAGTCGACGTTACGAGCAGTACTTC. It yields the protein CASSRRYEQYF.

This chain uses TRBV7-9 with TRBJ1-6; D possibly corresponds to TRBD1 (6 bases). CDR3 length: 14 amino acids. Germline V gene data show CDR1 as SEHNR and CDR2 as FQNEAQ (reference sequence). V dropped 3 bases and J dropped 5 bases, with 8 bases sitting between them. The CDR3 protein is CASSFRGNNSPLHF. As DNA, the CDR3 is TGTGCCAGCAGCTTTAGGGGGAATAATTCACCCCTCCACTTT.

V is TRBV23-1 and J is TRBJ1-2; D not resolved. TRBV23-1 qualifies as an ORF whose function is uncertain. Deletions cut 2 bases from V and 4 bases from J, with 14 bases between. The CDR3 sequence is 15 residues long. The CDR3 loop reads CASSQRAKCFYGYTF. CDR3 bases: TGCGCCAGCAGTCAAAGGGCCAAATGTTTCTATGGCTACACCTTC.

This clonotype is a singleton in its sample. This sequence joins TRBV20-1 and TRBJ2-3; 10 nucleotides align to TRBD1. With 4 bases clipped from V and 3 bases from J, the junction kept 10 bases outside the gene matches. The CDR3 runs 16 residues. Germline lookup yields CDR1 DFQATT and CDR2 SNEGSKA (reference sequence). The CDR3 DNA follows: TGCAGTGCTAAAAGTCCGGGACAGGGGAGGACAGATACGCAGTATTTT. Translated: CSAKSPGQGRTDTQYF.

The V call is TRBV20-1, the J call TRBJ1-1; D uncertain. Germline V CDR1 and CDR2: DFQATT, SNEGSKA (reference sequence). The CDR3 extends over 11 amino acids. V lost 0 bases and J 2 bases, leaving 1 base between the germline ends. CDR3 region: CSARDNTEAFF. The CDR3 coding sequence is TGCAGTGCTAGAGACAACACTGAAGCTTTCTTT.

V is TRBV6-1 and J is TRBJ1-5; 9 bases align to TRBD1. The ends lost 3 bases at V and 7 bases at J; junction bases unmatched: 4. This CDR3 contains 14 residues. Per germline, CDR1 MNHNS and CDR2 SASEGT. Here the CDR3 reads CASSEGQGIQPQHF. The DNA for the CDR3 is TGTGCCAGCAGTGAGGGACAGGGTATCCAGCCCCAGCATTTT.

In DNA form, the CDR3 reads TGTGCCAGCAAGAAGGACACTGAAGCTTTCTTT. It encodes CASKKDTEAFF. The chain employs TRBV9 and TRBJ1-1; D gene ambiguous. Trimming removed 6 bases at V and 3 bases at J, with 6 bases between. This CDR3 region has 11 residues. Germline CDR1 reads SGDLS; CDR2 reads YYNGEE.

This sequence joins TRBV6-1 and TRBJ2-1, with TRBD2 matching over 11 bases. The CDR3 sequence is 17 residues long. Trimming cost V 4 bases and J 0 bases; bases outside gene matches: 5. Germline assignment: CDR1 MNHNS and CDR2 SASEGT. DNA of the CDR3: TGTGCCAGCAGTGGGACTAGCGGGTTCAGCTCCTACAATGAGCAGTTCTTC. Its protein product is CASSGTSGFSSYNEQFF.